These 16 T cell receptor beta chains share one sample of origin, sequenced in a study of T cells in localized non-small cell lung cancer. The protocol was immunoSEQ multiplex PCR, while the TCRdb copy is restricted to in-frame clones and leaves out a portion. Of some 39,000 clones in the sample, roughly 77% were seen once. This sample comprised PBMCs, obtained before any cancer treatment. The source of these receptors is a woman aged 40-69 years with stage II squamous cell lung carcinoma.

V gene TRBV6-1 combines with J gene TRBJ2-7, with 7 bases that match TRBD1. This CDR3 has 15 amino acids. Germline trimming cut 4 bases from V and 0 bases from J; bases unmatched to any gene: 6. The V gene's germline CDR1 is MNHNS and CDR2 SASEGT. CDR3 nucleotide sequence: TGTGCCAGCAGTGGGGGGACAGTCCTCTCCTACGAGCAGTACTTC. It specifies CASSGGTVLSYEQYF.

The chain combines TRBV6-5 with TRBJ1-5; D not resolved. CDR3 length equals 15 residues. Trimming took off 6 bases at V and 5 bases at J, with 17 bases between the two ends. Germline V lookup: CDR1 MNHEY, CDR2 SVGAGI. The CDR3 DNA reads TGTGCCAGCAGACCCGGTTTGTCGAGTTATCAGCCCCAGCATTTT. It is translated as CASRPGLSSYQPQHF.

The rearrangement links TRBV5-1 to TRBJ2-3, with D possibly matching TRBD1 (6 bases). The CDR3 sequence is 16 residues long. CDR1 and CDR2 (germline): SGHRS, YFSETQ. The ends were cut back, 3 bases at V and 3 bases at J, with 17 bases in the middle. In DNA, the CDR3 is TGCGCCAGCAGCTACAGGGAGTTAGGCCCGACAGATACGCAGTATTTT. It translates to CASSYRELGPTDTQYF.

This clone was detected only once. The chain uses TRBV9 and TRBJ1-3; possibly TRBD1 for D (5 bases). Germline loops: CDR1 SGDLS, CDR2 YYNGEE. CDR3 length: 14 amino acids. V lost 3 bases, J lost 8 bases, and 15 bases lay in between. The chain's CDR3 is CASSDGPRGDTIYF. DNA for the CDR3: TGTGCCAGCAGCGATGGGCCCCGGGGGGACACCATATATTTT.

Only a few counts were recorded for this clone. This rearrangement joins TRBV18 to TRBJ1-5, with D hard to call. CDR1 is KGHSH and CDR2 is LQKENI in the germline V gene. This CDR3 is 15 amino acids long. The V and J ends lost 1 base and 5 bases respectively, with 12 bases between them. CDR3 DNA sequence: TGTGCCAGCTCACCACTGGAGGCTCGGGATCAGCCCCAGCATTTT. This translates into CASSPLEARDQPQHF.

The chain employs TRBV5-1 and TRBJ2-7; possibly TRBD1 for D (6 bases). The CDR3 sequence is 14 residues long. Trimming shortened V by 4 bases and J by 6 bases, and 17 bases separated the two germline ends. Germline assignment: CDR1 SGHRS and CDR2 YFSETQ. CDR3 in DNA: TGCGCCAGCAGCGGCGGACAGACCGCCGGCGAGCAGTACTTC. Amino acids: CASSGGQTAGEQYF. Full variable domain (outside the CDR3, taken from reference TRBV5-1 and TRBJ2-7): KAGVTQTPRYLIKTRGQQVTLSCSPISGHRSVSWYQQTPGQGLQFLFEYFSETQRNKGNFPGRFSGRQFSNSRSEMNVSTLELGDSALYLCASSGGQTAGEQYFGPGTRLTVT.

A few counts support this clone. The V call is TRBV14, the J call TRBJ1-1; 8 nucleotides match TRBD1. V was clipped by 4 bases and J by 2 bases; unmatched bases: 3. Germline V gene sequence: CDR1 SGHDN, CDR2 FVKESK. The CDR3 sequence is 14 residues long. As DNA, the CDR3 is TGTGCCAGCAGCCGGACAGGGTCTAACACTGAAGCTTTCTTT. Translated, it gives CASSRTGSNTEAFF.

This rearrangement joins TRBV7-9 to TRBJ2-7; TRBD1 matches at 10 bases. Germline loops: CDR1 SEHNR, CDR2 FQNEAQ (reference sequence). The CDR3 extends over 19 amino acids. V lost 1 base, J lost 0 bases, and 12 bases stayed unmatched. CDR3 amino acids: CASSLEGLTGGFHSYEQYV. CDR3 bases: TGTGCCAGCAGCTTAGAAGGGTTGACAGGGGGCTTCCACTCCTACGAGCAGTACGTC.

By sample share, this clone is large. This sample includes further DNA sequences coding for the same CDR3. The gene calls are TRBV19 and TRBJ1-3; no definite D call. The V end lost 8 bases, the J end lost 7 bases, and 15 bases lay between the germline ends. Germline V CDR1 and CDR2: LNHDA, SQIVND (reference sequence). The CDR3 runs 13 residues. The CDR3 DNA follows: TGTGCCAGTTCGCCCTCGCCGGGGAACACCATATATTTT. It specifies CASSPSPGNTIYF.

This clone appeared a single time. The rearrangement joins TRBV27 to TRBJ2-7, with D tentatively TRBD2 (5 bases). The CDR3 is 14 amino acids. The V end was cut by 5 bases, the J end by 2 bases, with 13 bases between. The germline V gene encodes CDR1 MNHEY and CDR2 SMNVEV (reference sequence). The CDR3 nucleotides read TGTGCCAGCAGTCCCTTGAGCGGACCCTACGAGCAGTACTTC. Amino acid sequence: CASSPLSGPYEQYF.

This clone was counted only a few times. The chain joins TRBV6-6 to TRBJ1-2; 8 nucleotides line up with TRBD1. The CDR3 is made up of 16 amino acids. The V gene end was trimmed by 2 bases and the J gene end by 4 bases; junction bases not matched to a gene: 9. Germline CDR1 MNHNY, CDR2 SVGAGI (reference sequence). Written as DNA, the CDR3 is TGTGCCAGCAGTTACGCGGGGACCGGGACAGGCTATGGCTACACCTTC. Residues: CASSYAGTGTGYGYTF.

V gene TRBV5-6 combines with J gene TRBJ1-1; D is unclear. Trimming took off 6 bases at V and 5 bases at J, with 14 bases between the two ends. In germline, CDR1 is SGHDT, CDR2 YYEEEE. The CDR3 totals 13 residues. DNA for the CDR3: TGTGCCAGCAACAGCTTGTCAGGTACTGAAGCTTTCTTT. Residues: CASNSLSGTEAFF.

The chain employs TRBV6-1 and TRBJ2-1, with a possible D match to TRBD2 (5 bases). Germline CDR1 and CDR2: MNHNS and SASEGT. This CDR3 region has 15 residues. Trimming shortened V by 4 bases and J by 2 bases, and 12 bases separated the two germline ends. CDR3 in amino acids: CASSVESGPYNEQFF. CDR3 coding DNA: TGTGCCAGCAGTGTAGAAAGCGGACCCTACAATGAGCAGTTCTTC.

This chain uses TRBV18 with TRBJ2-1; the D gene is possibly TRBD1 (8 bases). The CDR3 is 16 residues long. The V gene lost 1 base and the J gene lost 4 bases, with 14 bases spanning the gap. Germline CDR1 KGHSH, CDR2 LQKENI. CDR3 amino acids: CASSPRTGGGYNEQFF. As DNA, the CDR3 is TGTGCCAGCTCACCACGCACAGGGGGGGGTTACAATGAGCAGTTCTTC.

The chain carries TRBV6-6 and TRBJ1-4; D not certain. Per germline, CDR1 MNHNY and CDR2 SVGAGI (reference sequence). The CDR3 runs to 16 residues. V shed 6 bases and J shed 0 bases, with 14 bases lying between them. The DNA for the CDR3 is TGTGCCAGCAGGTCTCCCCGCACAGCAACTAATGAAAAACTGTTTTTT. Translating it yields CASRSPRTATNEKLFF.

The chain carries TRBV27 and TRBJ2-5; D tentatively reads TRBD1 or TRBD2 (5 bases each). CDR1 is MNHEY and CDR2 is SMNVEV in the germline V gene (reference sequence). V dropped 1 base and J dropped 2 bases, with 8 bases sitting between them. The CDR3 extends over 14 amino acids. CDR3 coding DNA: TGTGCCAGCAGTTTATTTGGGGGTCAAGAGACCCAGTACTTC. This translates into CASSLFGGQETQYF.